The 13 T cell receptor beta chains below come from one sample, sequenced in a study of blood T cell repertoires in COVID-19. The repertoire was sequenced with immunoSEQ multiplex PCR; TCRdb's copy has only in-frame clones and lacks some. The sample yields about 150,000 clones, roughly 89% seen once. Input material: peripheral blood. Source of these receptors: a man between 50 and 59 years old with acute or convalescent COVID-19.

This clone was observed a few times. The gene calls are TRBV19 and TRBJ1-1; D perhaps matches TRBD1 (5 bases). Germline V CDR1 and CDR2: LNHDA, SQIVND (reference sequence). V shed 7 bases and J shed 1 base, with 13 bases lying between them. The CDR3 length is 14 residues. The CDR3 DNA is TGTGCCAGTATTGACCTCCAGGGGAACACTGAAGCTTTCTTT. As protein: CASIDLQGNTEAFF.

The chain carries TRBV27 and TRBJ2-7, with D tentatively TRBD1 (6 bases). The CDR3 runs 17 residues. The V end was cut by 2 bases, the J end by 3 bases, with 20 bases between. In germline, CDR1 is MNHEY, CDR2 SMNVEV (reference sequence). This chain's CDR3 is CASSLRHQGDRSYEQYF. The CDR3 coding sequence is TGTGCCAGCAGTTTACGACATCAGGGTGACAGGAGCTACGAGCAGTACTTC.

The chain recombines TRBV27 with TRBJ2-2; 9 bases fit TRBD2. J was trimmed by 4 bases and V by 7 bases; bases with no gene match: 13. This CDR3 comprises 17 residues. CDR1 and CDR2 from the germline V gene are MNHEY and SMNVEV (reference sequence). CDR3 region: CASKGPSGEDITGELFF. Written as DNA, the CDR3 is TGTGCCAGCAAAGGCCCTAGCGGGGAGGATATCACCGGGGAGCTGTTTTTT.

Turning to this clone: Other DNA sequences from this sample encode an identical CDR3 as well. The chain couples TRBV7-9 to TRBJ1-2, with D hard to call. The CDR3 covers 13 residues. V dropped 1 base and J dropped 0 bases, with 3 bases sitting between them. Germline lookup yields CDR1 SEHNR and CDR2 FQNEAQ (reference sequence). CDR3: CASSLDTNYGYTF. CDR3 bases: TGTGCCAGCAGCTTAGATACTAACTATGGCTACACCTTC.

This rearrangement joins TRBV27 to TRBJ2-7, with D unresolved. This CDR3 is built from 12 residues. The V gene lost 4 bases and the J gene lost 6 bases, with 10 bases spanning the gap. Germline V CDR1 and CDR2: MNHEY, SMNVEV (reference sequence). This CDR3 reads CASSSYPSEQYF. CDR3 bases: TGTGCCAGCAGTTCTTATCCCAGCGAGCAGTACTTC.

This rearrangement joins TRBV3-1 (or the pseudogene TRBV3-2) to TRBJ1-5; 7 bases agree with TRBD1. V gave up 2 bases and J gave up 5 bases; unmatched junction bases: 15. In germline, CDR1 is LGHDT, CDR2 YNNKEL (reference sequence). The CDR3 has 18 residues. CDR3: CASSQSQLGGLGDQPQHF. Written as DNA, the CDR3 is TGTGCCAGCAGCCAATCCCAATTAGGGGGCCTGGGGGATCAGCCCCAGCATTTT.

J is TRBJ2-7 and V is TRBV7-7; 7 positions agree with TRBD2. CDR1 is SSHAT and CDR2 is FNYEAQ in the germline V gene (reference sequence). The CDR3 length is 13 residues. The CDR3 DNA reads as TGTGCTAGCAGCTTAGTGGGGGGGGACGAGCAGTACGTC. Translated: CASSLVGGDEQYV.

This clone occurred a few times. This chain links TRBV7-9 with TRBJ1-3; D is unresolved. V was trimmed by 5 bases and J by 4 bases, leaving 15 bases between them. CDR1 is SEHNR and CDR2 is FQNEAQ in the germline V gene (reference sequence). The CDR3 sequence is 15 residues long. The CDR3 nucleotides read TGTGCCAGCAGCGGAGAGGGTATTAAGGGAAACACCATATATTTT. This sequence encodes CASSGEGIKGNTIYF.

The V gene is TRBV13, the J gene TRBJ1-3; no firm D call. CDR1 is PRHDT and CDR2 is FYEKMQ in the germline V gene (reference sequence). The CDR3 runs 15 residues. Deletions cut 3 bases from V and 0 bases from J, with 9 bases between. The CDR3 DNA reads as TGTGCCAGCAGCTTCGTGGGGAGCTCTGGAAACACCATATATTTT. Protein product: CASSFVGSSGNTIYF.

The CDR3 DNA follows: TGTGCCAGCAGCTCGGGACTAGCGGAGATCAATGAGCAGTTCTTC. It is translated as CASSSGLAEINEQFF. The chain employs TRBV2 and TRBJ2-1; 11 bases align to TRBD2. Germline V CDR1 and CDR2: SNHLY, FYNNEI. The CDR3 spans 15 residues. V lost 6 bases to trimming and J lost 6 bases; unmatched junction nucleotides: 7.

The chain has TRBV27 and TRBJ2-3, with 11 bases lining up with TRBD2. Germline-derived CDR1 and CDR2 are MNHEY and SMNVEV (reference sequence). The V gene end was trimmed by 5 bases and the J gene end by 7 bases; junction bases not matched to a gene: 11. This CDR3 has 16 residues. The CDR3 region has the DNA TGTGCCAGCAGTCTACTGACTAGCGGGACGTCACATACGCAGTATTTT. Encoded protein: CASSLLTSGTSHTQYF.

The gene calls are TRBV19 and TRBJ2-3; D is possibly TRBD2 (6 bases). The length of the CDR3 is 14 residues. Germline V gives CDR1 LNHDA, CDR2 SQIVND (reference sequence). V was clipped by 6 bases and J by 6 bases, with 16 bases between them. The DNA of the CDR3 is TGTGCCAGTAGGGACTACCACGGGTCGGATACGCAGTATTTT. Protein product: CASRDYHGSDTQYF.

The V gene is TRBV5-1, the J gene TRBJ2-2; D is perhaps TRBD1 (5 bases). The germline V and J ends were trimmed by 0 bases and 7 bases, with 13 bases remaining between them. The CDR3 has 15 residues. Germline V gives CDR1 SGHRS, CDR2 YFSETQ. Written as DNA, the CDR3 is TGCGCCAGCAGCTTGGAAGGGGCGGTAGGCGGGGAGCTGTTTTTT. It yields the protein CASSLEGAVGGELFF.